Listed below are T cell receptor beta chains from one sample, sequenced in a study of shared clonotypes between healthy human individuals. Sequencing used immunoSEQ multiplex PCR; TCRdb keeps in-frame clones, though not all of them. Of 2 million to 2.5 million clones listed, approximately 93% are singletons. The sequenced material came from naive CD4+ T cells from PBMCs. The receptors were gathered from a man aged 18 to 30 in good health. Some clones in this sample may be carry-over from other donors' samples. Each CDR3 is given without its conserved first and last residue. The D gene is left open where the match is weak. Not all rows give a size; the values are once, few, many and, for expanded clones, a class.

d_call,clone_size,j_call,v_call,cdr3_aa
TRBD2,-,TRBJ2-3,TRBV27,ASSGTSGRVNTDTQY
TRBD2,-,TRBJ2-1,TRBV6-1,ASSEPGTSAHNEQF
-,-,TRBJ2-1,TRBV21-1,ATGGSGKVAYNEQF
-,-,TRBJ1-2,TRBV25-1,ASSQQEGWSGYT
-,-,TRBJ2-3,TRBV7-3,ASSTGPLDTQY
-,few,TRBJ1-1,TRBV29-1,SGVVLGFNTEAF
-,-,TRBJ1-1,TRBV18,ASSPNYWNTEAF
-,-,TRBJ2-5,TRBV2,ASKVVLQETQY
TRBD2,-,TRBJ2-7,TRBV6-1,ASISGTSGRWY
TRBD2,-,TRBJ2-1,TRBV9,ASSVDPSGRAYEQF
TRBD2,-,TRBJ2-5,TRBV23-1,ASSPTGLAGLGGQETQY
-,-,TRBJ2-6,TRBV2,ASSGGKSDGANVLT
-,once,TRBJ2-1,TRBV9,ASSEGVPGYNEQF
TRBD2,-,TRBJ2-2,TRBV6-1,ASSGLSKLGLAGDLGELF
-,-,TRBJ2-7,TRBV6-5,ASTSAALYEQY
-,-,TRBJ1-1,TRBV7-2,ASSLSQFNTEAF
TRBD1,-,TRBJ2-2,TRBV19,ASNQGAGTGELF
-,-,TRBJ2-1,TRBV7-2,ASSLVTGANEQF